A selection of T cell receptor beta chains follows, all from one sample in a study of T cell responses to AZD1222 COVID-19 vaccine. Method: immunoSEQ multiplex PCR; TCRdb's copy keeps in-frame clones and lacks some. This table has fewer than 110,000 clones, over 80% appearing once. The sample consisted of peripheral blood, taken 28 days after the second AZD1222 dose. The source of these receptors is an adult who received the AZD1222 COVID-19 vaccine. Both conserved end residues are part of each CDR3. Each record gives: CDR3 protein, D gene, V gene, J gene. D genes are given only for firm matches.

CDR3 protein: CASSGTSGRNEQFF; D gene: TRBD2; V gene: TRBV9; J gene: TRBJ2-1
CDR3 protein: CASSEPLTGQGLQETQYF; D gene: TRBD1; V gene: TRBV6-1; J gene: TRBJ2-5
CDR3 protein: CSFRQGLNTEAFF; D gene: TRBD1; V gene: TRBV29-1; J gene: TRBJ1-1
CDR3 protein: CASSLGQSAGYTF; D gene: -; V gene: TRBV13; J gene: TRBJ1-2
CDR3 protein: CASSPGAGAYEQYF; D gene: TRBD2; V gene: TRBV6-5; J gene: TRBJ2-7
CDR3 protein: CASSVSGQTEKLFF; D gene: -; V gene: TRBV9; J gene: TRBJ1-4
CDR3 protein: CASRGENTDTQYF; D gene: -; V gene: TRBV13; J gene: TRBJ2-3
CDR3 protein: CASSWGQGRGNTGELFF; D gene: TRBD1; V gene: TRBV7-9; J gene: TRBJ2-2
CDR3 protein: CASSLNWGTGELFF; D gene: -; V gene: TRBV7-2; J gene: TRBJ2-2
CDR3 protein: CASSYSVGGDYEQYF; D gene: -; V gene: TRBV6-5; J gene: TRBJ2-7
CDR3 protein: CATSDPARQGTDTQYF; D gene: TRBD1; V gene: TRBV24-1; J gene: TRBJ2-3
CDR3 protein: CASSVAGVIYNEQFF; D gene: TRBD2; V gene: TRBV9; J gene: TRBJ2-1
CDR3 protein: CASTKTEAFF; D gene: -; V gene: TRBV28; J gene: TRBJ1-1
CDR3 protein: CASSAGTGAMNTEAFF; D gene: TRBD1; V gene: TRBV19; J gene: TRBJ1-1
CDR3 protein: CASSYRGFSNQPQHF; D gene: -; V gene: TRBV6-2/TRBV6-3; J gene: TRBJ1-5
CDR3 protein: CASSLASGIQETQYF; D gene: TRBD2; V gene: TRBV11-3; J gene: TRBJ2-5
CDR3 protein: CASSPDSRNQPQHF; D gene: -; V gene: TRBV5-1; J gene: TRBJ1-5
CDR3 protein: CASSLGLAFYEQFF; D gene: TRBD2; V gene: TRBV5-4; J gene: TRBJ2-1
CDR3 protein: CASSAPTGGPDYNSPLHF; D gene: TRBD1; V gene: TRBV2; J gene: TRBJ1-6
CDR3 protein: CASSLEGAKNTEAFF; D gene: -; V gene: TRBV5-1; J gene: TRBJ1-1
CDR3 protein: CASTRGGGSTEAFF; D gene: -; V gene: TRBV6-5; J gene: TRBJ1-1
CDR3 protein: CASREGPNYGYTF; D gene: -; V gene: TRBV5-4; J gene: TRBJ1-2
CDR3 protein: CASARELDYGYTF; D gene: -; V gene: TRBV10-3; J gene: TRBJ1-2
CDR3 protein: CASSPGTSRSYEQYF; D gene: TRBD2; V gene: TRBV3-1/TRBV3-2; J gene: TRBJ2-7
CDR3 protein: CASSAILINEQYF; D gene: -; V gene: TRBV7-9; J gene: TRBJ2-7
CDR3 protein: CASSPDRYEQYF; D gene: -; V gene: TRBV28; J gene: TRBJ2-7
CDR3 protein: CASSARDSPASGYTF; D gene: TRBD1; V gene: TRBV9; J gene: TRBJ1-2
CDR3 protein: CASSQDITGELFF; D gene: -; V gene: TRBV3-1/TRBV3-2; J gene: TRBJ2-2
CDR3 protein: CASSLREKLFF; D gene: -; V gene: TRBV28; J gene: TRBJ1-4
CDR3 protein: CASSGPLAGEETQYF; D gene: TRBD2; V gene: TRBV10-2; J gene: TRBJ2-3
CDR3 protein: CASRQGLITEAFF; D gene: -; V gene: TRBV19; J gene: TRBJ1-1
CDR3 protein: CASSYSGTGGYTF; D gene: -; V gene: TRBV6-6; J gene: TRBJ1-2
CDR3 protein: CASSLLDGHQETQYF; D gene: -; V gene: TRBV27; J gene: TRBJ2-5
CDR3 protein: CASSEARANEKLFF; D gene: -; V gene: TRBV6-4; J gene: TRBJ1-4
CDR3 protein: CSVAGYADGYTF; D gene: -; V gene: TRBV29-1; J gene: TRBJ1-2
CDR3 protein: CASSQLAGVQETQYF; D gene: TRBD2; V gene: TRBV6-4; J gene: TRBJ2-5
CDR3 protein: CASSEWTSGRSTNEQFF; D gene: TRBD2; V gene: TRBV10-2; J gene: TRBJ2-1
CDR3 protein: CASSQDQGQAFF; D gene: -; V gene: TRBV4-3; J gene: TRBJ1-1
CDR3 protein: CASSLDGVGNQPQHF; D gene: -; V gene: TRBV5-1; J gene: TRBJ1-5
CDR3 protein: CASSLGYGYTF; D gene: -; V gene: TRBV5-4; J gene: TRBJ1-2
CDR3 protein: CASRSSGGDTDTQYF; D gene: TRBD2; V gene: TRBV7-9; J gene: TRBJ2-3